Sequencing of this T cell receptor beta chain was carried out in a study of OX40 agonist ivuxolimab in advanced cancers. Study at large: Dose-escalation patients were diagnosed with hepatocellular carcinoma, melanoma, renal cell cancer or head and neck cancer. Study-level points and caveats: Expanded peripheral T cell antigen specificity was not determined. Average numbers of expanded clones were greater in CD8+ T cells than in CD4+.

Cycle 7 day 1, cycle 4 day 1, and baseline were the timepoints at which blood was sampled. Comment on this clone: Its antigen is not identified.

Clones were read by immunoSEQ multiplex PCR, and TCRdb kept only the in-frame ones, dropping some. The table includes 50,000 to 65,000 clones, around 90% detected once. The sequence came from an adult with an advanced solid tumor such as melanoma, head and neck, liver or kidney cancer. The sample consisted of CD4+ or CD8+ T cells sorted from blood, taken in a trial of the OX40 agonist ivuxolimab.

CDR3 in amino acids: CASSASPGGGRNNEQFF. For the CDR3, the DNA is TGTGCCAGCAGCGCCTCACCCGGGGGTGGGAGAAACAATGAGCAGTTCTTC. The gene calls are TRBV9 and TRBJ2-1; D may be TRBD2 (6 bases). The ends were cut back, 3 bases at V and 5 bases at J, with 21 bases in the middle. The CDR3 covers 17 residues. CDR1 and CDR2 from the germline V gene are SGDLS and YYNGEE. Looking up the rest from reference TRBV9 and TRBJ2-1 gives the full variable domain: DSGVTQTPKHLITATGQRVTLRCSPRSGDLSVYWYQQSLDQGLQFLIQYYNGEERAKGNILERFSAQQFPDLHSELNLSSLELGDSALYFCASSASPGGGRNNEQFFGPGTRLTVL.